This entry describes one T cell receptor (beta chain). This specimen belongs to a study of blood T cell repertoires in COVID-19. Study-level information: The origin of the acute and convalescent COVID-19 samples was the United States, Italy and Spain.

Data came from immunoSEQ multiplex PCR; TCRdb stores just in-frame clones and leaves some out. This sample has about 400,000 clones, with approximately 86% found just once. Unmatched junction bases numbered 10, after V lost 3 bases and J lost 2 bases. CDR1 is WSHSY and CDR2 is SAAADI in the germline V gene. The CDR3 sequence is 16 residues long. The clonotype originates from a woman aged 60-75 years with COVID-19, enrolled during active disease. Specimen: peripheral blood. The chain combines TRBV10-2 with TRBJ2-7; 7 bases match TRBD1. CDR3 in amino acids: CASSESKWTGPYEQYF. CDR3 coding DNA: TGCGCCAGCAGTGAATCTAAATGGACAGGACCCTACGAGCAGTACTTC.